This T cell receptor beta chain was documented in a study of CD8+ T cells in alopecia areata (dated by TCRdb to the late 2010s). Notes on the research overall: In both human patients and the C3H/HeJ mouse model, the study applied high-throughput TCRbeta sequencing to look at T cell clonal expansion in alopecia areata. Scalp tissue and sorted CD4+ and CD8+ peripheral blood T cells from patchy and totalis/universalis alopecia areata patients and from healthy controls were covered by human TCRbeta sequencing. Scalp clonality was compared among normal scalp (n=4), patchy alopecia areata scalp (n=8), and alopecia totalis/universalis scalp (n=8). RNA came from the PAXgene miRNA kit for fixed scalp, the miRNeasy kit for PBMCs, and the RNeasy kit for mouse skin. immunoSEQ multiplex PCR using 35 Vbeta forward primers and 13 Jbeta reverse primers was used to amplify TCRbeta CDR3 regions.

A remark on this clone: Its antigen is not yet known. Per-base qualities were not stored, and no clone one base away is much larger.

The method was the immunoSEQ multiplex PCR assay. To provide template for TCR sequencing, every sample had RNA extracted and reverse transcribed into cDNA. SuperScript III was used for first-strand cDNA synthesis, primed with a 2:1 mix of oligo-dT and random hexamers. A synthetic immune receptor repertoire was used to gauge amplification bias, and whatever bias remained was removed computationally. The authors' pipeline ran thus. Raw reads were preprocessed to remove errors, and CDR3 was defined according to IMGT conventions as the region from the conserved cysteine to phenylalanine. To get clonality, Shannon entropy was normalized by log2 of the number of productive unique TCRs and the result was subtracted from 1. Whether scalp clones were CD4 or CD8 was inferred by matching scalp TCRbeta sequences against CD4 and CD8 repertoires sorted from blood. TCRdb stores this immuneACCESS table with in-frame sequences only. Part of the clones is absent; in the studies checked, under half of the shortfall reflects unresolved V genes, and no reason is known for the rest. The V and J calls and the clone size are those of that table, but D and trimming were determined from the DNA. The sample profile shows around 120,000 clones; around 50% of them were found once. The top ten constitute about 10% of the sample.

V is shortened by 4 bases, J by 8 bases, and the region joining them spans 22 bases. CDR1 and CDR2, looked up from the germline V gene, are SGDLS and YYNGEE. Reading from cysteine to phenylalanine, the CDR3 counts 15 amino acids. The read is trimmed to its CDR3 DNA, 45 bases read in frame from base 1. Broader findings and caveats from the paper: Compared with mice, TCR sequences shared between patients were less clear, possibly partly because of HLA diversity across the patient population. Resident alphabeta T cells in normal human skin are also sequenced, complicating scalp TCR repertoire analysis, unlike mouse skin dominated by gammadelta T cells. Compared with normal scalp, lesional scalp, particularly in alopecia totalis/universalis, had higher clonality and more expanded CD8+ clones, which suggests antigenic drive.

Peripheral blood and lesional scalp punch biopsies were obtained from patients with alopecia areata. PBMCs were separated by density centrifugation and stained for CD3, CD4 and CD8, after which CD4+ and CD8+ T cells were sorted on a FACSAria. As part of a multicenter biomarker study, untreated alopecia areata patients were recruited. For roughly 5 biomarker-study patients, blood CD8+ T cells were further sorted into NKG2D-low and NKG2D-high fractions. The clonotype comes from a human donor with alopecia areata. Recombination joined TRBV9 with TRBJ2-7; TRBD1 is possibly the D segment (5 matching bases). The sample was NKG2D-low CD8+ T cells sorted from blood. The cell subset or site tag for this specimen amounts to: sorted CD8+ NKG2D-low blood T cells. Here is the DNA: TGTGCCAGCAGCCCCCAGACAGACCCAATCCCCCAGCAGTACTTC. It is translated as CASSPQTDPIPQQYF.